This entry features one T cell receptor (beta chain) sequence. Its antigen is unidentified. It was healthy bone marrow donors who served as donors. Amplification used 60 Vbeta primers and 13 Jbeta primers. Sequencing was performed with immunoSEQ multiplex PCR; in TCRdb, only in-frame clones are kept and a portion is missing. Of 140,000 or so clones detected, around 70% appear once; the ten largest clones hold over 2%. Trimming took off 4 bases at V and 4 bases at J, with 10 bases between the two ends. Germline loops: CDR1 PRHDT, CDR2 FYEKMQ (reference sequence). The CDR3 contains 13 residues. This sample was taken from a study of cytomegalovirus exposure and HLA in healthy donors. Background on the study: Ancestry clustering placed roughly 86% of 350 to 500 genotyped donors in the Caucasian-associated cluster. Overall study findings and caveats: Indistinguishable V segments such as TRBV6-2 and TRBV6-3 were excluded.

The sequenced sample consisted of PBMCs. The sequence derives from a man aged 35-49 years in good health and CMV-seronegative. The chain couples TRBV13 to TRBJ1-1; no clear D gene. CDR3 in amino acids: CASSSGLPTEAFF. The CDR3 DNA reads as TGTGCCAGCAGCTCAGGACTGCCCACTGAAGCTTTCTTT.